These 7 T cell receptor beta chains were all obtained from the same sample, sequenced in a study of blood T cell repertoires in COVID-19. Method: immunoSEQ multiplex PCR; TCRdb's copy keeps in-frame clones and lacks some. Of about 180,000 clones listed, around four fifths are singletons. The sample taken for sequencing was peripheral blood. The receptor set was obtained from a woman aged 70-85 years with COVID-19, enrolled during active disease.

The chain has TRBV28 and TRBJ1-5, with D tentatively TRBD1 (5 bases). V lost 4 bases to trimming and J lost 0 bases, with 10 bases between them. CDR1 and CDR2 from the germline V gene are MDHEN and SYDVKM. This CDR3 contains 15 residues. The CDR3 region has the DNA TGTGCCAGCAGTTCCAGGGAGGTTAGCAATCAGCCCCAGCATTTT. Protein sequence: CASSSREVSNQPQHF.

The chain joins TRBV28 to TRBJ1-2; D is unresolved. The CDR3 is 12 residues long. With 8 bases removed from V and 5 bases from J, the gap between germline ends came to 12 bases. Germline loops: CDR1 MDHEN, CDR2 SYDVKM. The CDR3 protein is CASHRVQYGYTF. In nucleotides, the CDR3 is TGTGCCAGCCACAGAGTCCAATATGGCTACACCTTC.

The rearrangement links TRBV5-1 to TRBJ1-5; 10 bases fit TRBD1. The J segment lost 2 bases and the V segment lost 2 bases, leaving 1 base of the junction unmatched. CDR3 length: 15 residues. CDR1 and CDR2 (germline): SGHRS, YFSETQ. The CDR3 nucleotides read TGCGCCAGCAGCTTAGGGACAGGGGGCAATCAGCCCCAGCATTTT. Residues: CASSLGTGGNQPQHF.

This chain uses TRBV10-3 with TRBJ2-7; 11 nucleotides align to TRBD1. This CDR3 has 14 residues. CDR1 and CDR2 (germline): ENHRY, SYGVKD. The V gene end was trimmed by 6 bases and the J gene end by 2 bases; junction bases not matched to a gene: 3. This CDR3 reads CAIRPGQGAYEQYF. DNA of the CDR3: TGTGCCATCAGGCCGGGACAGGGGGCCTACGAGCAGTACTTC.

This sequence joins TRBV28 and TRBJ1-1, with TRBD1 identical over 10 bases. V lost 4 bases to trimming and J lost 5 bases; unmatched junction nucleotides: 10. This CDR3 spans 16 amino acids. The V gene's germline CDR1 is MDHEN and CDR2 SYDVKM. The CDR3 coding sequence is TGTGCCAGCAGTTCCCGGGACAGGGGTCCGGGTACTGAAGCTTTCTTT. This translates into CASSSRDRGPGTEAFF.

This chain links TRBV10-3 with TRBJ1-5, with 7 bases lining up with TRBD1. V shed 6 bases and J 0 bases; nucleotides not matched to a gene: 5. CDR1 and CDR2 (germline): ENHRY, SYGVKD. The CDR3 covers 15 residues. CDR3 protein: CAISARGDSNQPQHF. The CDR3 coding sequence is TGTGCCATCAGCGCCAGGGGGGATAGCAATCAGCCCCAGCATTTT.

The rearrangement uses TRBV2 and TRBJ2-7; D not resolved. The CDR3 spans 12 residues. Trimming pared 5 bases from V and 4 bases from J, leaving 9 bases between. The germline V gene encodes CDR1 SNHLY and CDR2 FYNNEI. CDR3 DNA: TGTGCCAGCAGTCAAGACAATTACGAGCAGTACTTC. This translates into CASSQDNYEQYF.